These T cell receptor beta chains were read from a single sample in a study of T cells in Graves' hyperthyroidism and ophthalmopathy. TCRdb independently ran MiXCR on the multiplex PCR reads; one entry per CDR3 protein. The data hold 350,000 to 400,000 distinct CDR3 sequences, with approximately 19% observed a single time. The specimen sequenced was blood. Receptor source: a woman under 30 with Graves' hyperthyroidism. Each CDR3 is given with its conserved first and last residue. A D gene is named only where the DNA matches it firmly. Only some rows state a clone size, as once, few, many or a class for expanded clones.

>TRBV7-3|few|14|-|TRBJ2-7
TGTGCCAGCAGCTTACAGGGGGGGCTAAACGAGCAGTACTTC
CASSLQGGLNEQYF
>TRBV6-1|few|15|-|TRBJ1-2
TGTGCCAGCAGTGAAGCGCTTGGGGGTTACTATGGCTACACCTTC
CASSEALGGYYGYTF
>TRBV28|many|12|-|TRBJ1-3
TGTGCCAGTATGGACTTCGCCTACACCATATATTTT
CASMDFAYTIYF
>TRBV20-1|many|15|TRBD2|TRBJ2-5
TGCAGTGCCCCAGAAGGGACTAGCGGGGGGGCACCCCAGTACTTC
CSAPEGTSGGAPQYF
>TRBV9|many|16|-|TRBJ1-1
TGTGCCAGCAGCCCATACGACGGGGGGAGGAACACTGAAGCTTTCTTT
CASSPYDGGRNTEAFF
>TRBV4-1|many|13|-|TRBJ1-1
TGCGCCAGCAGCCACCCCGGGAAGCTTGAAGCTTTCTTT
CASSHPGKLEAFF
>TRBV24-1|many|15|-|TRBJ2-7
TGTGCCACCAGTGATCCGACAGCGAGGTCCTACGAGCAGTACTTC
CATSDPTARSYEQYF
>TRBV28|many|13|-|TRBJ2-7
TGTGCCAGCAGGGAGGGGTTACCCTACGAGCAGTACTTC
CASREGLPYEQYF
>TRBV4-1|many|15|-|TRBJ2-5
TGCGCCAGCAGCCCCATCCCGACCCGATCTGAGACCCAGTACTTC
CASSPIPTRSETQYF
>TRBV6-1|many|14|-|TRBJ1-2
TGTGCCAGCAGTGACCGAGGGCCATCCTATGGCTACACCTTC
CASSDRGPSYGYTF
>TRBV20-1|many|16|TRBD2|TRBJ2-2
TGCAGTGCGAGACAGGCTAGCGGGGAGCTCACCGGGGAGCTGTTTTTT
CSARQASGELTGELFF
>TRBV15|-|15|TRBD1|TRBJ2-7
TGTGCCACCAGCAGAGGGGGGACAGGGGTGTACGAGCAGTACTTC
CATSRGGTGVYEQYF
>TRBV9|many|15|TRBD1|TRBJ2-7
TGTGCCAGCAGCCCCGAGGGGACAGGGGTCTACGAGCAGTACTTC
CASSPEGTGVYEQYF
>TRBV12-3/TRBV12-4|many|12|-|TRBJ1-2
TGTGCCAGCAGGGTGGGAGGGTACGGCTACACCTTC
CASRVGGYGYTF
>TRBV7-3|many|17|TRBD2|TRBJ2-5
TGTGCCAGCAGCTTAACCCCCCTAGCGGGGTCGTTCGGGACCCAGTACTTC
CASSLTPLAGSFGTQYF
>TRBV5-1|-|14|-|TRBJ2-7
TGCGCCAGCAGCTCCGCGGTTATGGACTACGAGCAGTACTTC
CASSSAVMDYEQYF
>TRBV4-1|-|15|-|TRBJ2-7
TGCGCCAGCAGCCAAGCGGACGGGTTAGTATACGAGCAGTACTTC
CASSQADGLVYEQYF
>TRBV12-3/TRBV12-4|once|12|-|TRBJ2-5
TGTGCCAGCAGTGTCTCTCGGGAGACCCAGTACTTC
CASSVSRETQYF
>TRBV7-2|-|15|-|TRBJ1-5
TGTGCCGGCAGCTTATGGGGATCCTACAATCAGCCCCAGCATTTT
CAGSLWGSYNQPQHF
>TRBV6-2/TRBV6-3|-|16|-|TRBJ1-2
TGTGCCAGCAGTTACTCGAGGATAGGGGATCGCGGCGGCTACACCTTC
CASSYSRIGDRGGYTF
>TRBV12-5|-|16|-|TRBJ2-2
TGTGCTAGTGGTTTGGTGCTAGGTAGGGGGACCGGGGAGCTGTTTTTT
CASGLVLGRGTGELFF
>TRBV24-1|many|13|-|TRBJ1-2
TGTGCCACCAGTGTGGGGGCCAACTATGGCTACACCTTC
CATSVGANYGYTF